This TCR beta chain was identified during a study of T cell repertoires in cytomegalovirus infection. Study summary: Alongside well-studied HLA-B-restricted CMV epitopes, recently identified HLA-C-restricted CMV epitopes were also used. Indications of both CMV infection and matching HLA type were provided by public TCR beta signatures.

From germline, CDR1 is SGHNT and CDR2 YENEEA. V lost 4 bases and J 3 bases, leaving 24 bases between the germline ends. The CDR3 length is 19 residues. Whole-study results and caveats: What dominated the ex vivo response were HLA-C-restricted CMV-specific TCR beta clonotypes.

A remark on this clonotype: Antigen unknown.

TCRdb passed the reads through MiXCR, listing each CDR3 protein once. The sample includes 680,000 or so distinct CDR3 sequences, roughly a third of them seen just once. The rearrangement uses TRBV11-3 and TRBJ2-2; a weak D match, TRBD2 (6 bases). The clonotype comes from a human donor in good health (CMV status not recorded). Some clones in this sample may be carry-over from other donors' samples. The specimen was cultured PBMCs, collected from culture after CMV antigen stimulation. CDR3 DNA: TGTGCCAGCAGCTCCCGGGGGACGGAAGAGCCCATTTACACCGGGGAGCTGTTTTTT. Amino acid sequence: CASSSRGTEEPIYTGELFF.